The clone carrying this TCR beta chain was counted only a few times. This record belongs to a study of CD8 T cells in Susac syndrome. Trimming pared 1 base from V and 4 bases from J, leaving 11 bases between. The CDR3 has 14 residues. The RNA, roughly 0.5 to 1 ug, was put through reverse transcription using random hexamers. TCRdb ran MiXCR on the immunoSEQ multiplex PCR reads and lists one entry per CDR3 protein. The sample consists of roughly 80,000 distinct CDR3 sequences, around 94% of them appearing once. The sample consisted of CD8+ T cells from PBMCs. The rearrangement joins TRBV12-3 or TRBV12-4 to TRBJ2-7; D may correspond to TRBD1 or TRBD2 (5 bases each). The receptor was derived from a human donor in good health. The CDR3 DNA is TGTGCCAGCAGTTTAGGGCAGGGACCGTACGAGCAGTACGTC. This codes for CASSLGQGPYEQYV.